This T cell receptor beta chain was profiled in a study of cytomegalovirus exposure and HLA in healthy donors. The germline V gene has CDR1 LGHNT and CDR2 FRNRAP. This CDR3 spans 15 amino acids. V was pared by 6 bases and J by 5 bases, with 5 bases of the junction left unmatched. Study observations and caveats: Several of the most significant clusters were apparently associated with common viral pathogens in a later analysis. Roughly 170 TCR beta chains were listed as cytomegalovirus-associated.

The PCR employed 60 Vbeta primers together with 13 Jbeta primers. Profiled with immunoSEQ multiplex PCR; TCRdb holds only in-frame clones, not every one. The table has 40,000 or so clones, 60% to 70% seen once. In this sample, this clone turned up a few times. Antigen unknown. Samples came from healthy bone marrow donors. V is TRBV12-5 and J is TRBJ1-5; 12 bases agree with TRBD1. This clonotype originated in a man over 45 in good health and CMV-seropositive. The sample taken for sequencing was PBMCs. DNA of the CDR3: TGTGCTAGTGGACCCGGGACAGGGGGCGATCAGCCCCAGCATTTT. Translating it yields CASGPGTGGDQPQHF.